One and the same sample provided the 30 T cell receptor beta chains below, sequenced in a study of T cells after yellow fever vaccination. TCRdb passed the 5' RACE reads through MiXCR, listing each CDR3 protein once. The table lists more than 300,000 distinct CDR3 sequences, 9.5% to 12% of them singletons, with 3.3% in the top ten. This specimen consisted of CD4+ T cells sorted from PBMCs, obtained 45 days after the yellow fever booster vaccination. The receptor set was obtained from a man younger than 30 who received the YFV17D yellow fever vaccine.

This clonotype appeared a few times. The V call is TRBV5-1, the J call TRBJ2-5, with D uncertain. CDR3 length: 13 amino acids. The V end was cut by 3 bases, the J end by 2 bases, with 8 bases between. The germline V gene has CDR1 SGHRS and CDR2 YFSETQ. This CDR3 is CASSSDWQETQYF. In DNA form, the CDR3 reads TGCGCCAGCAGCTCCGACTGGCAAGAGACCCAGTACTTC.

The chain has TRBV7-9 and TRBJ1-2; D ambiguous. CDR1 SEHNR and CDR2 FQNEAQ come from the germline V gene (reference sequence). The CDR3 is made up of 12 amino acids. V lost 5 bases and J 4 bases, leaving 8 bases between the germline ends. CDR3 in DNA: TGTGCCAGCAGCCCTTATTCCTATGGCTACACCTTC. Translation: CASSPYSYGYTF.

This clonotype was counted a few times. The chain links TRBV7-2 to TRBJ2-3; TRBD2 matches at 8 bases. Germline trimming cut 4 bases from V and 6 bases from J; bases unmatched to any gene: 15. CDR1 and CDR2 from the germline V gene are SGHTA and FQGNSA. This CDR3 comprises 17 residues. CDR3 amino acids: CASSSTRGGAIFDTQYF. CDR3 DNA: TGTGCCAGCAGCTCAACCCGGGGGGGGGCCATTTTCGATACGCAGTATTTT.

This clonotype was found a few times. The J gene is TRBJ2-5, the V gene TRBV29-1, with D perhaps matching TRBD1 (5 bases). Trimming took 5 bases from V and 0 from J, leaving 13 bases between them. The CDR3 consists of 14 residues. CDR1 is SQVTM, CDR2 ANQGSEA, per germline. This CDR3 reads CSVRGSGNQETQYF. CDR3 nucleotides: TGCAGCGTTAGGGGTTCAGGGAACCAAGAGACCCAGTACTTC.

This chain links TRBV18 with TRBJ2-5; D assignment may be TRBD1 or TRBD2 (6 bases each). Germline loops: CDR1 KGHSH, CDR2 LQKENI. The CDR3 spans 15 residues. Trimming stripped 1 base from V and 4 bases from J, with 13 bases between. The CDR3 nucleotides are TGTGCCAGCTCACCACGGGAGGTCAGGGGAGAGACCCAGTACTTC. Its protein product is CASSPREVRGETQYF.

The rearrangement links TRBV5-5 to TRBJ2-6; D is ambiguous. Trimming shortened V by 0 bases and J by 0 bases, and 13 bases separated the two germline ends. CDR1 SGHKS and CDR2 YYEKEE come from the germline V gene (reference sequence). This CDR3 contains 18 residues. This chain's CDR3 is CASSLVVGDLSGANVLTF. The CDR3 bases are TGTGCCAGCAGCTTGGTGGTAGGCGATCTCTCTGGGGCCAACGTCCTGACTTTC.

This clonotype was detected a few times. The J gene is TRBJ1-6, the V gene TRBV28, with 7 bases identical to TRBD1. Looked up from germline, CDR1 is MDHEN and CDR2 is SYDVKM. CDR3 length: 16 amino acids. Trimming at V came to 5 bases and at J to 4 bases, leaving 8 bases not matched to a gene. CDR3 residues: CASSPYGQEYNSPLHF. The CDR3 DNA follows: TGTGCCAGCAGTCCCTATGGACAGGAGTATAATTCACCCCTCCACTTT. Based on the CDR3 plus reference TRBV28 and TRBJ1-6, the full variable domain is DVKVTQSSRYLVKRTGEKVFLECVQDMDHENMFWYRQDPGLGLRLIYFSYDVKMKEKGDIPEGYSVSREKKERFSLILESASTNQTSMYLCASSPYGQEYNSPLHFGNGTRLTVT.

This clonotype was detected only a few times. The V gene is TRBV3-1, the J gene TRBJ2-2; perhaps TRBD1 as D (6 bases). CDR1 is LGHDT, CDR2 YNNKEL, per germline (reference sequence). V was shortened by 5 bases and J by 4 bases, with 14 bases between the two germline ends. This CDR3 spans 15 amino acids. The CDR3 spells CASSTTGWGTGELFF. The CDR3 DNA is TGTGCCAGCAGCACTACAGGGTGGGGCACCGGGGAGCTGTTTTTT.

This clonotype came up a few times. This chain uses TRBV29-1 with TRBJ2-7; 9 bases match TRBD2. The germline gives CDR1 SQVTM, CDR2 ANQGSEA. V was pared by 6 bases and J by 4 bases, with 7 bases of the junction left unmatched. This CDR3 spans 13 amino acids. CDR3 nucleotides: TGCAGCGTGGCCGGGACTAGCTTGTACGAGCAGTACTTC. Translating gives CSVAGTSLYEQYF.

This clonotype was observed a few times. This chain uses TRBV25-1 with TRBJ1-1; tentatively, D is TRBD1 (5 bases). Germline CDR1 and CDR2: MGHDK and SYGVNS. The CDR3 is 15 residues long. The ends were cut back, 3 bases at V and 6 bases at J, with 17 bases in the middle. This CDR3 is CASSDWGTEKAEAFF. In DNA form, the CDR3 reads TGTGCCAGCAGTGACTGGGGGACCGAGAAGGCTGAAGCTTTCTTT. The whole variable domain, remainder taken from reference TRBV25-1 and TRBJ1-1, is EADIYQTPRYLVIGTGKKITLECSQTMGHDKMYWYQQDPGMELHLIHYSYGVNSTEKGDLSSESTVSRIRTEHFPLTLESARPSHTSQYLCASSDWGTEKAEAFFGQGTRLTVV.

In its sample, this clonotype was seen a few times. The chain recombines TRBV15 with TRBJ2-5; tentatively, D is TRBD2 (6 bases). The germline V and J ends were trimmed by 2 bases and 3 bases, with 13 bases remaining between them. The CDR3 has 15 residues. Germline-derived CDR1 and CDR2 are LNHNV and YYDKDF (reference sequence). The CDR3 nucleotides are TGTGCCACCAGCAGACCCGGGACTTTTGAAGAGACCCAGTACTTC. As protein: CATSRPGTFEETQYF.

This clonotype was counted between two and nine times. CDR3 amino acids: CASSGDEGEKLFF. In nucleotides, the CDR3 is TGTGCCAGCAGTGGGGACGAAGGGGAAAAACTGTTTTTT. V usage is TRBV6-2 or TRBV6-3 and J usage is TRBJ1-4, with a possible D match to TRBD1 (5 bases). This CDR3 has 13 residues. V lost 5 bases and J lost 8, with 12 bases in between. CDR1 and CDR2 (germline): MNHEY, SVGEGT.

The chain joins TRBV4-2 to TRBJ2-1; no firm D call. The CDR3 runs 13 residues. Germline values: CDR1 LGHNA, CDR2 YNFKEQ. V shed 6 bases and J shed 1 base, with 7 bases lying between them. The chain's CDR3 is CASSMVSYNEQFF. In nucleotides, the CDR3 is TGTGCCAGCAGTATGGTTTCCTACAATGAGCAGTTCTTC.

The table lists this clonotype with many counts. The chain carries TRBV4-3 and TRBJ1-1, with D tentatively TRBD1 (5 bases). Trimming took 2 bases from V and 6 from J, leaving 16 bases between them. CDR3 size: 15 residues. Germline V gene sequence: CDR1 LGHNA, CDR2 YSLEER. CDR3 sequence: CASSQSGTIGAEAFF. Written as DNA, the CDR3 is TGCGCCAGCAGCCAATCCGGGACCATCGGGGCTGAAGCTTTCTTT.

The V and J genes are TRBV10-2 and TRBJ2-7, with TRBD1 identical over 8 bases. CDR1 and CDR2 (germline): WSHSY, SAAADI. J lost 3 bases, V lost 6 bases, and 7 bases had no gene match. This CDR3 has 14 amino acids. The DNA for the CDR3 is TGCGCCAGCAGCGAACCGGGACAGGACTACGAGCAGTACGTC. Amino acids: CASSEPGQDYEQYV.

This clonotype has only a few counts. The V gene is TRBV7-8, the J gene TRBJ1-6; 7 bases align to TRBD1. This CDR3 has 14 residues. Germline loops: CDR1 SGHVS, CDR2 FQNEAQ. Trimming took 4 bases from V and 9 from J; bases not matched to a gene: 6. In DNA form, the CDR3 reads TGTGCCAGCAGCTCGGGACAGCCAAGTTCACCCCTCCACTTT. The encoded protein is CASSSGQPSSPLHF.

This chain uses TRBV6-1 with TRBJ1-5; a possible D gene is TRBD1 (5 bases). Germline CDR1 reads MNHNS; CDR2 reads SASEGT. CDR3 length: 15 amino acids. V shed 1 base and J shed 1 base, with 8 bases lying between them. The CDR3 bases are TGTGCCAGCAGTGAAGTGACAGTAAGCAATCAGCCCCAGCATTTT. Residues: CASSEVTVSNQPQHF.

The V call is TRBV20-1, the J call TRBJ2-7; D ambiguous. V lost 3 bases and J lost 2, with 8 bases in between. This CDR3 region has 12 residues. The germline gives CDR1 DFQATT, CDR2 SNEGSKA (reference sequence). This chain's CDR3 is CSARRSAYEQYV. The CDR3 nucleotides read TGCAGTGCTAGGAGGTCTGCCTACGAGCAGTACGTC.

This clonotype was detected ten times or more. The J gene is TRBJ2-7, the V gene TRBV28; 7 nucleotides match TRBD1. With 7 bases clipped from V and 3 bases from J, the junction kept 9 bases outside the gene matches. This CDR3 has 14 residues. Germline loops: CDR1 MDHEN, CDR2 SYDVKM. The CDR3 nucleotides read TGTGCCAGCAAGCAAGGGGGCAACATCTACGAGCAGTACTTC. It codes for CASKQGGNIYEQYF.

This clonotype has ten or more counts. The chain is built from TRBV5-8 and TRBJ1-1; D is ambiguous. The CDR3 consists of 14 residues. V was trimmed by 4 bases and J by 5 bases, leaving 15 bases between them. Germline assignment: CDR1 SGHTS and CDR2 YDEGEE. In DNA, the CDR3 is TGTGCCAGCAGCCTCCTATTTATAACAACTGAAGCTTTCTTT. Its protein is CASSLLFITTEAFF.

CDR3 protein: CASSLDGGSYGYTF. The CDR3 region has the DNA TGTGCCAGCAGCTTAGACGGGGGCAGCTATGGCTACACCTTC. This chain links TRBV7-9 with TRBJ1-2; TRBD1 is a possible D gene (6 bases). Germline CDR1 reads SEHNR; CDR2 reads FQNEAQ (reference sequence). The CDR3 extends over 14 amino acids. V was shortened by 1 base and J by 4 bases, with 10 bases between the two germline ends.

The rearrangement links TRBV29-1 to TRBJ1-5; TRBD1 aligns across 9 bases. The CDR3 sequence is 13 residues long. The trim removed 8 bases at V and 4 bases at J, leaving 6 bases unmatched. Germline CDR1 reads SQVTM; CDR2 reads ANQGSEA. CDR3 amino acids: CSLGQGKNQPQHF. The CDR3 DNA is TGCAGCCTCGGACAGGGGAAAAATCAGCCCCAGCATTTT.

This clonotype was seen a handful of times. The rearrangement links TRBV4-2 to TRBJ2-5, with D hard to call. With 3 bases removed from V and 3 bases from J, the gap between germline ends came to 5 bases. There are 12 residues in the CDR3. CDR1 LGHNA and CDR2 YNFKEQ come from the germline V gene. The CDR3 coding sequence is TGTGCCAGCAGCCAGGCGGAAGAGACCCAGTACTTC. This encodes CASSQAEETQYF.

This clonotype was observed a handful of times. The chain joins TRBV9 to TRBJ2-2, with D possibly TRBD1 on 5 matching bases. CDR3 length equals 17 residues. The ends were cut back, 3 bases at V and 8 bases at J, with 23 bases in the middle. The germline V gene has CDR1 SGDLS and CDR2 YYNGEE. The CDR3 sequence: CASSAVEQASVSGELFF. As DNA, the CDR3 is TGTGCCAGCAGCGCCGTTGAACAGGCGTCGGTCTCTGGGGAGCTGTTTTTT.

This clonotype was found once. This sequence joins TRBV20-1 and TRBJ2-1; no clear D. In germline, CDR1 is DFQATT, CDR2 SNEGSKA (reference sequence). The CDR3 runs 16 residues. Trimming shortened V by 3 bases and J by 1 base, and 16 bases separated the two germline ends. The CDR3 loop is CSASRGHPGSYNEQFF. DNA for the CDR3: TGCAGTGCTAGCCGCGGTCACCCCGGTTCCTACAATGAGCAGTTCTTC.

This clonotype was observed a few times. The chain recombines TRBV7-8 with TRBJ1-2; TRBD1 is a possible D gene (6 bases). The germline V and J ends were trimmed by 2 bases and 6 bases, with 19 bases remaining between them. The CDR3 covers 16 residues. In germline, CDR1 is SGHVS, CDR2 FQNEAQ. CDR3 amino acids: CASSLYKRPGAHGYTF. The CDR3 DNA reads TGTGCCAGCAGCTTATACAAGCGCCCAGGGGCGCATGGCTACACCTTC.

The table lists this clonotype with a few counts. The chain is built from TRBV7-3 and TRBJ2-3; the match to TRBD2 covers 11 bases. V shed 5 bases and J 2 bases; nucleotides not matched to a gene: 6. The V gene's germline CDR1 is SGHTA and CDR2 FQGTGA. The CDR3 spans 16 residues. The CDR3 DNA reads TGTGCCAGCAGCCCGCCGACTAGCGGGGACACAGATACGCAGTATTTT. This encodes CASSPPTSGDTDTQYF.

The chain uses TRBV5-1 and TRBJ2-3, with D perhaps assigned TRBD1 or TRBD2 (5 bases each). V dropped 6 bases and J dropped 1 base, with 18 bases sitting between them. Per the germline V gene, CDR1 is SGHRS and CDR2 is YFSETQ. The CDR3 contains 16 residues. The CDR3 DNA reads TGCGCCAGCATGCTTCTCTCGGGGCCAGGCACAGATACGCAGTATTTT. Its protein is CASMLLSGPGTDTQYF.

This clonotype has only a few counts. An end of the junction differs from the germline gene, which may be a read error. The chain links TRBV6-1 to TRBJ2-4, with D tentatively TRBD1 (5 bases). Per the germline V gene, CDR1 is MNHNS and CDR2 is SASEGT. This CDR3 is built from 12 residues. In DNA form, the CDR3 reads TGTGCCAGCAGCGAAGGGGAAAACATTCAGTACTTC. This encodes CASSEGENIQYF.

This clonotype was seen at least ten times. The gene calls are TRBV12-3 or TRBV12-4 and TRBJ2-5; D is ambiguous. Trimming shortened V by 6 bases and J by 0 bases, and 8 bases separated the two germline ends. The CDR3 spans 13 residues. The CDR3 DNA sequence: TGTGCCAGCAGGCAGGCTCACCAAGAGACCCAGTACTTC. It encodes CASRQAHQETQYF.